Reported below is one T cell receptor beta chain. The CDR3 length is 14 residues. Germline values: CDR1 SGHRS, CDR2 YFSETQ. V was cut by 0 bases and J by 1 base, with 7 bases left in between. The study ran its PCR with 60 Vbeta and 13 Jbeta primers. The data were produced by immunoSEQ multiplex PCR, yet TCRdb's version contains in-frame clones alone and is incomplete. The repertoire table contains about 190,000 clones. The data stem from a study of cytomegalovirus exposure and HLA in healthy donors. The sequence was obtained from a man aged 25-45 years in good health and CMV-seronegative. V gene TRBV5-1 combines with J gene TRBJ1-1; D gene unclear. The sequencing input was PBMCs. The CDR3, as DNA: TGCGCCAGCAGCTTGGGGCACCCGAACACTGAAGCTTTCTTT. It specifies CASSLGHPNTEAFF.